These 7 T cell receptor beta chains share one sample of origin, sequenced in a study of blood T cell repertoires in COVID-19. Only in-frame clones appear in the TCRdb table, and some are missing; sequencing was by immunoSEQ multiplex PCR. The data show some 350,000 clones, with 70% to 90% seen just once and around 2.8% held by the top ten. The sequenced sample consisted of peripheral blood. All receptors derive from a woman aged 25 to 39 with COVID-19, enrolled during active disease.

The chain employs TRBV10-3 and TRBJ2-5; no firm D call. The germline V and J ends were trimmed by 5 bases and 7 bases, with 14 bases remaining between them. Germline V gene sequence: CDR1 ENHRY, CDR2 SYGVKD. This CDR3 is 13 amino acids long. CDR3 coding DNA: TGTGCCATCAGTTCGGCCAGGTCTCTGACCCAGTACTTC. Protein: CAISSARSLTQYF.

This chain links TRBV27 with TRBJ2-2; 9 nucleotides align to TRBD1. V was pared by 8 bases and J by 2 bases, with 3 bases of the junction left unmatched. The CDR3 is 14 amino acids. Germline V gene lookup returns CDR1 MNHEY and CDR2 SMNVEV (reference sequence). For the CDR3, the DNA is TGTGCCAGCGGGACAGGGCACAACACCGGGGAGCTGTTTTTT. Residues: CASGTGHNTGELFF.

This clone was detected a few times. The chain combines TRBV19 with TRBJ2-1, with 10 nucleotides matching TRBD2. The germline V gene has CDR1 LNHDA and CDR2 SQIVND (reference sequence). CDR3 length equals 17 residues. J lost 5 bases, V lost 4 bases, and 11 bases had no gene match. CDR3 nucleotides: TGTGCCAGTAGTACCCAGCGGGGGGGCCCGAAGCACAATGAGCAGTTCTTC. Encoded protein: CASSTQRGGPKHNEQFF. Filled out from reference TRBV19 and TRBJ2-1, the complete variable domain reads DGGITQSPKYLFRKEGQNVTLSCEQNLNHDAMYWYRQDPGQGLRLIYYSQIVNDFQKGDIAEGYSVSREKKESFPLTVTSAQKNPTAFYLCASSTQRGGPKHNEQFFGPGTRLTVL.

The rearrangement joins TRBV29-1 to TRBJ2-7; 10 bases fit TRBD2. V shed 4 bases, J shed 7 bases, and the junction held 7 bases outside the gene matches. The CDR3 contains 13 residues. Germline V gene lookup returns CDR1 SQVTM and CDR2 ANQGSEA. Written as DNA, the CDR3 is TGCAGCGTTGTGGCTAGCGGGAGTGGGGAGCAGTACGTC. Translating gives CSVVASGSGEQYV.

The CDR3 DNA is TGTGCCAGCTCACAGAGGGGGACTAGCACTTACAATGAGCAGTTCTTC. It is translated as CASSQRGTSTYNEQFF. The J gene is TRBJ2-1, the V gene TRBV18; TRBD2 aligns across 9 bases. V dropped 4 bases and J dropped 4; count of bases not matched to a gene: 8. The CDR3 contains 16 residues. Per the germline V gene, CDR1 is KGHSH and CDR2 is LQKENI.

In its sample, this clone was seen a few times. CDR3 sequence: CASRARLAGAYTDTQYF. CDR3 DNA: TGTGCCAGCAGGGCCAGGCTAGCGGGGGCCTACACAGATACGCAGTATTTT. The V gene is TRBV7-9, the J gene TRBJ2-3, with 10 bases lining up with TRBD2. The CDR3 totals 17 residues. Trimming at V came to 6 bases and at J to 2 bases, leaving 11 bases not matched to a gene. Germline values: CDR1 SEHNR, CDR2 FQNEAQ (reference sequence).

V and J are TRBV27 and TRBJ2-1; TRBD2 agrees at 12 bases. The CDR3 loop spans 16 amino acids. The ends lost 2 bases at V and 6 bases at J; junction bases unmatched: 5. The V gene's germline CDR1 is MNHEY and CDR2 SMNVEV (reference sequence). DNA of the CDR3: TGTGCCAGCAGTTTACCCTGGACTAGCGGGACCAATGAGCAGTTCTTC. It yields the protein CASSLPWTSGTNEQFF.